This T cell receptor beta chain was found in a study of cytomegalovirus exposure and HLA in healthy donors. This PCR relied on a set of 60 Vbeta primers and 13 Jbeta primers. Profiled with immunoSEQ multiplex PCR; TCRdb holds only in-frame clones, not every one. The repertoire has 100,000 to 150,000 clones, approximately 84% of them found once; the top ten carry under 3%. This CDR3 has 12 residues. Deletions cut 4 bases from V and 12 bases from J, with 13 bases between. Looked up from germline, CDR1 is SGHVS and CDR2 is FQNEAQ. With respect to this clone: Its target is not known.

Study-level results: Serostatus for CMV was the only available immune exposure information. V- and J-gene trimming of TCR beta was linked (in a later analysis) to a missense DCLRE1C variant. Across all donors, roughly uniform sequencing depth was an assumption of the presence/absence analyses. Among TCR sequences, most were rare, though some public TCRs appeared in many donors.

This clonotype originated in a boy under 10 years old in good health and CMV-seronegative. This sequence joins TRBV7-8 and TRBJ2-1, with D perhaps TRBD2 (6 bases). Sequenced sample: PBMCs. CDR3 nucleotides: TGTGCCAGCAGCTCCCTAGCGCTTGGGCAGTTCTTC. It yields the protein CASSSLALGQFF. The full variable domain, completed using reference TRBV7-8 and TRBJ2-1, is GAGVSQSPRYKVAKRGQDVALRCDPISGHVSLFWYQQALGQGPEFLTYFQNEAQLDKSGLPSDRFFAERPEGSVSTLKIQRTQQEDSAVYLCASSSLALGQFFGPGTRLTVL.